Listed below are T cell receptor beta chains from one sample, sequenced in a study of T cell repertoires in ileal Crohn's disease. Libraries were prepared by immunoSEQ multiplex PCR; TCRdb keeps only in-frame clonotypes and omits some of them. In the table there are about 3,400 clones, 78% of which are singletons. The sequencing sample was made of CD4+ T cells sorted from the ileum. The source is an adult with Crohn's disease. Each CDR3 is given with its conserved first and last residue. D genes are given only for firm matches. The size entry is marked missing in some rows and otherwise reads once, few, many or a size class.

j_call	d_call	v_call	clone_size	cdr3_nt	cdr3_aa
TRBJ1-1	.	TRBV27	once	TGTGCCAGCAGCTTTCGCTCAGGGAACACTGAAGCTTTCTTT	CASSFRSGNTEAFF
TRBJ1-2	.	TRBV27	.	TGTGCCAGCACAAAACAGGGAAGGGCTAACTATGGCTACACCTTC	CASTKQGRANYGYTF
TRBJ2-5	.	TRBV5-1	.	TGCGCCAGCAGCTCCAATCTAGCGCCCGGGGAGACCCAGTACTTC	CASSSNLAPGETQYF
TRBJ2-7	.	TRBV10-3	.	TGTGCCATCAGTGAAAGTAGCGGTGTCTTAGAGCAGTACTTC	CAISESSGVLEQYF
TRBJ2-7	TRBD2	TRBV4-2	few	TGTGCCAGCAGCCAAGAACTAGCGGGGGGGAGGGAGCAGTACTTC	CASSQELAGGREQYF
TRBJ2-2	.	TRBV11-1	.	TGTGCCAGCAGGAAACTCAGGGACACCGGGGAGCTGTTTTTT	CASRKLRDTGELFF
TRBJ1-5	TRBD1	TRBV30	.	TGTGCCTGGAACTCCGGGACAGGCAATCAGCCCCAGCATTTT	CAWNSGTGNQPQHF
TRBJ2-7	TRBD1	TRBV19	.	TGTGCCAGTAGTATGATGGGGCAGGGGGTCAGCGAGCAGTACTTC	CASSMMGQGVSEQYF
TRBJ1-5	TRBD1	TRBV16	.	TGTGCCAGCAGCCAATTGGATGAGGGGACAGGCAATCAGCCCCAGCATTTT	CASSQLDEGTGNQPQHF
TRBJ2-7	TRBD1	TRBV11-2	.	TGTGCCAGCAGCGCGCAGACAGGGGGCGAGCAGTACTTC	CASSAQTGGEQYF